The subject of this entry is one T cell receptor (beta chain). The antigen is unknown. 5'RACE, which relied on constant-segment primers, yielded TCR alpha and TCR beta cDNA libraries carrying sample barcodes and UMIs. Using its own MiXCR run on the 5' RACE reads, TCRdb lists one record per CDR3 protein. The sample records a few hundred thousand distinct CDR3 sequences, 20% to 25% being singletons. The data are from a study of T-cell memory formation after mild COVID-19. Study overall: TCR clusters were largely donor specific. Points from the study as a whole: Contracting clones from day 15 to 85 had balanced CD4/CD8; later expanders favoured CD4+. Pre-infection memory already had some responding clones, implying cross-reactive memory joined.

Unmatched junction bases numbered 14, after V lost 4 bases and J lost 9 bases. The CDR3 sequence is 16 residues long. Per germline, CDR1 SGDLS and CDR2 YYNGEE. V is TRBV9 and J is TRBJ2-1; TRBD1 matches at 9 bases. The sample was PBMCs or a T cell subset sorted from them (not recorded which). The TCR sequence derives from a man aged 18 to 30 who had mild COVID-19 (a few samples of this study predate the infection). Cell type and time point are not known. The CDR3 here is CASSSRDRGLDSEQFF. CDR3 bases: TGTGCCAGCAGCAGCCGTGACAGGGGGTTGGATTCTGAGCAGTTCTTC.